The T cell receptor beta chain under discussion was sequenced for a study of blood T cell repertoires in COVID-19. Turning to the study itself: Researchers got acute and convalescent COVID-19 samples from the United States, Italy and Spain.

Cohorts were determined from participant-reported clinical history. CDR1 KGHDR and CDR2 SFDVKD come from the germline V gene. V lost 3 bases and J 2 bases, leaving 10 bases between the germline ends. The CDR3 covers 15 residues. Some clones are missing from TCRdb's copy, which holds only in-frame ones; the method was immunoSEQ multiplex PCR. The table records roughly 240,000 clones, 90% of them present only once. This clone was picked up a small number of times. This chain links TRBV24-1 with TRBJ1-3, with a tentative D call TRBD1 (5 bases). Sequencing was done on a sample of PBMCs or T cells enriched from blood (not recorded which). The sequence was collected from a man over 45 who had been exposed to COVID-19. The CDR3 protein is CATSDAQGTGNTIYF. The CDR3, as DNA: TGTGCCACCAGTGATGCTCAGGGAACTGGAAACACCATATATTTT.